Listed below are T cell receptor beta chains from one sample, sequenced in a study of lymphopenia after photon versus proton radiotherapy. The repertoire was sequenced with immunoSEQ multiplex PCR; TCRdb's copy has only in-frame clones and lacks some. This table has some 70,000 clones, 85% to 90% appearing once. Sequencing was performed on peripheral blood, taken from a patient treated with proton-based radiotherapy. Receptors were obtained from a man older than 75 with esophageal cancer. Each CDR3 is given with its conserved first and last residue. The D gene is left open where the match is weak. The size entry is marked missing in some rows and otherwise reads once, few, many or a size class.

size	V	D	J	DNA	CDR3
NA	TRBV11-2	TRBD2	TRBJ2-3	TGTGCCAGCAGCCAAGATGGGACTAGTAGTGATACGCAGTATTTT	CASSQDGTSSDTQYF
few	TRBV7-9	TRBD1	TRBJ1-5	TGTGCCAGCAGCTTAGTGTCTGGGACAGCAAATCAGCCCCAGCATTTT	CASSLVSGTANQPQHF
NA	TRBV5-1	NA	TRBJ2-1	TGCGCCAGCGCCCCATCGCCTCCGGGACAATACAATGAGCAGTTCTTC	CASAPSPPGQYNEQFF
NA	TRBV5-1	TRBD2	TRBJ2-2	TGCGCCAGTACTAGCGCCGCGAACACCGGGGAGCTGTTTTTT	CASTSAANTGELFF
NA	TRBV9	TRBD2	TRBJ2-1	TGTGCCAGCAGCCTCCGGGGACTAGCGGCTCATTCCTACAATGAGCAGTTCTTC	CASSLRGLAAHSYNEQFF
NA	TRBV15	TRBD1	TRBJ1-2	TGTGCCACCAGCAGAGATAAGGCAGGGGGCGATGGCTACACCTTC	CATSRDKAGGDGYTF
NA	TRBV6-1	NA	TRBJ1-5	TGTGCCAGCAGTCCGACCCTGGGACAGCCCCAGCATTTT	CASSPTLGQPQHF
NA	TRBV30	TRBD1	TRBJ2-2	TGTGCCCGCGACAGGGGTGTGGGGGAGCTGTTTTTT	CARDRGVGELFF
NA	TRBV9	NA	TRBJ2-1	TGTGCCAGCAGCGTAGGCTCTAGGGCCCACAATGAGCAGTTCTTC	CASSVGSRAHNEQFF
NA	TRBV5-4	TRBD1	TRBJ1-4	TGTGCCAGCAGCTTGGTTCAGGGGGTCGTTCGGGAAAAACTGTTTTTT	CASSLVQGVVREKLFF
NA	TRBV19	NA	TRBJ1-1	TGTGCCAGTAGTACTCTCACCCCGAACACTGAAGCTTTCTTT	CASSTLTPNTEAFF
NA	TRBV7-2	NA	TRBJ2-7	TGTGCCAGCAGCTTAAACGACCCACGCTTGGGGTACGAGCAGTACTTC	CASSLNDPRLGYEQYF
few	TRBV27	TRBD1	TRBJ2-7	TGTGCCAGCGGGTGGGACAGGGTAAACGAGCAGTACTTC	CASGWDRVNEQYF
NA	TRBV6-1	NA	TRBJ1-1	TGTGCCAGCAGCTATAATCAGGGTCAAGCTTTCTTT	CASSYNQGQAFF
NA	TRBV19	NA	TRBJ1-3	TGTGCCAGTAGTGTTTCTAGACCGCGGGCCTTCAACACCATATATTTT	CASSVSRPRAFNTIYF
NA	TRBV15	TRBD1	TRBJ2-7	TGTGCCACCAGCAGAGTAGGACAGGGAGTGCAGTACTTC	CATSRVGQGVQYF
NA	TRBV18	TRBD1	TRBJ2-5	TGTGCCAGCTCAGCCACCGGGACAGGGGAAGAGACCCAGTACTTC	CASSATGTGEETQYF
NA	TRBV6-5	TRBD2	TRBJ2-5	TGTGCCAGCAGTTACGGGACGGGAGGGGCGGAGACCCAGTACTTC	CASSYGTGGAETQYF
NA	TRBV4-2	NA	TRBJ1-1	TGTGCCAGCAGCCAAAGACTCGGGACTGAAGCTTTCTTT	CASSQRLGTEAFF
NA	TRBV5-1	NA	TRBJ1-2	TGCGCCAGCAGCTGGGACGGGTTCGGAGAATATGGCTACACCTTC	CASSWDGFGEYGYTF
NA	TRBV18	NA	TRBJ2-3	TGTGCCAGCTCACCTTCGATTACCGATACGCAGTATTTT	CASSPSITDTQYF
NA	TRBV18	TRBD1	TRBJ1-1	TGTGCCAGCTCAGTTACAGGGGGGGACACTGAAGCTTTCTTT	CASSVTGGDTEAFF
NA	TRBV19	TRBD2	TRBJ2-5	TGTGCCAGTAGTATAGAGGGGACTAGCGGGGGGGCCCAGAGAGAGACCCAGTACTTC	CASSIEGTSGGAQRETQYF
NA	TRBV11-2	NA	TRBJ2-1	TGTGCCAGCAGCCGTGACAACTACAATGAGCAGTTCTTC	CASSRDNYNEQFF
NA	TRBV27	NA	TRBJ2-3	TGTGCCAGCAAAGTCCGGTCCACAGATACGCAGTATTTT	CASKVRSTDTQYF
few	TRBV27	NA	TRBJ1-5	TGTGCCAGCAGTTTATCGCGGGGGAGCAATCAGCCCCAGCATTTT	CASSLSRGSNQPQHF
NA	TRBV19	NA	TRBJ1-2	TGTGCCAGTAGTATCGTCCCCGAATGGGATGGCTACACCTTC	CASSIVPEWDGYTF
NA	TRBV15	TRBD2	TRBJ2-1	TGTGCCACCAGCCCAGTGGGTAGCGGGGAACACAATGAGCAGTTCTTC	CATSPVGSGEHNEQFF
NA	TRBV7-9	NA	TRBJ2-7	TGTGCCAGCTCCTGGCAGACCTACGAGCAGTACTTC	CASSWQTYEQYF
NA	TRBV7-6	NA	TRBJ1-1	TGTGCCACCTCGACAGGACCGGGGACTGAAGCTTTCTTT	CATSTGPGTEAFF
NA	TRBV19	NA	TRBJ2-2	TGTGCCAGTGGAGCGGTGAACACCGGGGAGCTGTTTTTT	CASGAVNTGELFF
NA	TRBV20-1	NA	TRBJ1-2	TGCAGTGCCTACGGGAACTATGGCTACACCTTC	CSAYGNYGYTF
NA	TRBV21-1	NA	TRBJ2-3	TGTGCCAGCAGCTCCTCCGGGACAGGCACAGATACGCAGTATTTT	CASSSSGTGTDTQYF
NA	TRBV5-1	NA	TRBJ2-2	TGCGCCAGCAGCTTGGGACAGAACACCGGGGAGCTGTTTTTT	CASSLGQNTGELFF